The 24 T cell receptor beta chains below all came from one sample that was sequenced in a study of identical twins. TCRdb reprocessed the 5' RACE reads via MiXCR and lists one record per CDR3 protein. In the table there are 400,000 to 500,000 distinct CDR3 sequences, 14% of which are singletons. In addition, the sample was reused for a study of yellow fever vaccine responses in identical twins.

What was sequenced was CD4+ T cells sorted from blood. The source of these receptors is a young woman in good health.

The V gene is TRBV5-1, the J gene TRBJ2-3; TRBD2 might be the D (5 bases). Germline CDR1 SGHRS, CDR2 YFSETQ. V gave up 0 bases and J gave up 2 bases, with 10 bases separating them. The CDR3 is 15 amino acids. The CDR3 sequence is CASSLGGMATDTQYF. The CDR3 region has the DNA TGCGCCAGCAGCTTGGGAGGGATGGCCACAGATACGCAGTATTTT.

The rearrangement links TRBV3-1 to TRBJ2-3, with D possibly matching TRBD2 (5 bases). Per the germline V gene, CDR1 is LGHDT and CDR2 is YNNKEL (reference sequence). The CDR3 has 13 residues. Between the trimmed V and J ends, which lost 1 base and 5 bases, there was a span of 7 bases. The CDR3 here is CASSQGAGDTQYF. In DNA form, the CDR3 reads TGTGCCAGCAGCCAAGGGGCGGGAGATACGCAGTATTTT.

This clonotype occurred a few times. The chain joins TRBV27 to TRBJ1-1; unclear D gene. The CDR3 totals 13 residues. Trimming removed 6 bases at V and 0 bases at J, with 8 bases between. Germline-derived CDR1 and CDR2 are MNHEY and SMNVEV (reference sequence). This CDR3 is CASSRSLNTEAFF. Here the CDR3 DNA reads TGTGCCAGCAGCCGGAGTCTGAACACTGAAGCTTTCTTT.

This clonotype was seen more than once but under ten times. V is TRBV20-1 and J is TRBJ2-4; D remains ambiguous. The CDR3 has 14 amino acids. Germline values: CDR1 DFQATT, CDR2 SNEGSKA (reference sequence). V was trimmed by 3 bases and J by 1 base, leaving 10 bases between them. CDR3 DNA: TGCAGTGCTAGTAGCAGGACCGCCAAAAACATTCAGTACTTC. The encoded protein is CSASSRTAKNIQYF.

V is TRBV4-1 and J is TRBJ2-2; 10 bases match TRBD1. Per the germline V gene, CDR1 is MGHRA and CDR2 is YSYEKL. CDR3 length equals 15 residues. The trim removed 5 bases at V and 4 bases at J, leaving 4 bases unmatched. The CDR3 region has the DNA TGCGCCAGCAGCGATCGACAGGGGGCCACCGGGGAGCTGTTTTTT. This translates into CASSDRQGATGELFF.

This clonotype was observed a handful of times. J is TRBJ1-6 and V is TRBV4-3, with a tentative D call TRBD1 (6 bases). The germline V and J ends were trimmed by 0 bases and 7 bases, with 10 bases remaining between them. Germline lookup yields CDR1 LGHNA and CDR2 YSLEER. The CDR3 has 15 amino acids. CDR3 protein: CASSQDRRGNSPLHF. As DNA, the CDR3 is TGCGCCAGCAGCCAAGACCGAAGGGGGAATTCACCCCTCCACTTT.

V usage is TRBV7-9 and J usage is TRBJ2-7; a weak D match, TRBD2 (5 bases). The V gene lost 4 bases and the J gene lost 11 bases, with 21 bases spanning the gap. The CDR3 is 14 amino acids. Germline V gene lookup returns CDR1 SEHNR and CDR2 FQNEAQ (reference sequence). The CDR3 DNA is TGTGCCAGCAGCTCCACGGACGGCCCCTCGCGGGAGTACTTC. Translation gives CASSSTDGPSREYF.

This clonotype was found many times. The CDR3 region has the DNA TGTGCCAGCAGCCTCTCGGGACAGGGCAATTCACCCCTCCACTTT. Its protein product is CASSLSGQGNSPLHF. The chain has TRBV4-2 and TRBJ1-6; 9 nucleotides agree with TRBD1. Germline V CDR1 and CDR2: LGHNA, YNFKEQ. Trimming removed 4 bases from V and 7 bases from J; junction bases left unmatched: 5. The CDR3 has 15 amino acids.

This clonotype was counted only a few times. V gene TRBV7-9 combines with J gene TRBJ2-5, with D tentatively TRBD2 (5 bases). Per the germline V gene, CDR1 is SEHNR and CDR2 is FQNEAQ (reference sequence). The CDR3 consists of 17 residues. V was trimmed by 1 base and J by 5 bases, leaving 20 bases between them. The CDR3 sequence: CASSLVVSRPTGETQYF. For the CDR3, the DNA is TGTGCCAGCAGCTTAGTGGTTTCCCGACCCACGGGGGAGACCCAGTACTTC.

The V and J genes are TRBV20-1 and TRBJ2-3; possible D gene TRBD1, 6 bases. The CDR3 contains 12 residues. V lost 7 bases and J lost 4, with 12 bases in between. Germline lookup yields CDR1 DFQATT and CDR2 SNEGSKA (reference sequence). CDR3 sequence reads: CSGHRDPDTQYF. DNA for the CDR3: TGCAGTGGGCACAGGGATCCAGATACGCAGTATTTT.

This clonotype was counted at least ten times. The V and J genes are TRBV10-3 and TRBJ2-1; maybe TRBD1 (6 bases). The CDR3 has 13 amino acids. Trimming shortened V by 8 bases and J by 8 bases, and 16 bases separated the two germline ends. Germline-derived CDR1 and CDR2 are ENHRY and SYGVKD. CDR3 protein: CAILQGVGDEQFF. CDR3 in DNA: TGTGCCATCTTACAGGGAGTAGGAGATGAGCAGTTCTTC.

In its sample, this clonotype was seen a few times. The chain recombines TRBV7-9 with TRBJ2-5; the D call may be TRBD1 or TRBD2 (6 bases each). The germline V gene has CDR1 SEHNR and CDR2 FQNEAQ (reference sequence). Trimming stripped 6 bases from V and 2 bases from J, with 16 bases between. The CDR3 contains 15 residues. The CDR3 nucleotides read TGTGCCAGCAGTTCCTCACGGGGGCTACAAGAGACCCAGTACTTC. Amino acids: CASSSSRGLQETQYF.

This clonotype was seen only a few times. The V and J genes are TRBV2 and TRBJ2-2; D not resolved. CDR3 size: 12 residues. In germline, CDR1 is SNHLY, CDR2 FYNNEI. Trimming stripped 6 bases from V and 3 bases from J, with 5 bases between. CDR3 DNA: TGTGCCAGCAGGACTGACACCGGGGAGCTGTTTTTT. Its translation is CASRTDTGELFF.

V gene TRBV20-1 combines with J gene TRBJ2-3; TRBD1 matches 7 bases. This CDR3 has 14 amino acids. CDR1 DFQATT and CDR2 SNEGSKA come from the germline V gene (reference sequence). The junction had 9 bases not matched to a gene; V was cut back by 6 bases and J by 3 bases. Written as DNA, the CDR3 is TGCAGTGCACAAGGACAGGAGCGAACAGATACGCAGTATTTT. Residues: CSAQGQERTDTQYF.

The V and J genes are TRBV20-1 and TRBJ2-7, with D possibly matching TRBD2 (6 bases). Trimming removed 0 bases at V and 3 bases at J, with 15 bases between. CDR1 and CDR2 (germline): DFQATT, SNEGSKA (reference sequence). This CDR3 region has 15 residues. CDR3 nucleotide sequence: TGCAGTGCTAGAGATCAGCGCGGGAACTTCTACGAGCAGTACTTC. It yields the protein CSARDQRGNFYEQYF.

This clonotype has at least ten counts. This rearrangement joins TRBV2 to TRBJ1-5; perhaps TRBD1 as D (6 bases). This CDR3 has 14 residues. Germline CDR1 and CDR2: SNHLY and FYNNEI. Deletions cut 6 bases from V and 1 base from J, with 10 bases between. CDR3 DNA sequence: TGTGCCAGCAGGCAGGGGTTAAGCAATCAGCCCCAGCATTTT. Translated, it gives CASRQGLSNQPQHF.

The sample holds a few counts of this clonotype. V usage is TRBV20-1 and J usage is TRBJ1-6, with D possibly being TRBD1 (6 bases). The V gene's germline CDR1 is DFQATT and CDR2 SNEGSKA (reference sequence). V lost 6 bases to trimming and J lost 8 bases, with 17 bases between them. CDR3 size: 14 residues. This chain's CDR3 is CSAHPQGFYSPLHF. The CDR3 DNA reads TGCAGTGCGCATCCACAGGGCTTTTATTCACCCCTCCACTTT.

The rearrangement links TRBV5-6 to TRBJ2-7; tentatively, D is TRBD1 (5 bases). Germline V gene lookup returns CDR1 SGHDT and CDR2 YYEEEE. V lost 2 bases and J lost 0, with 15 bases in between. The CDR3 runs 16 residues. The CDR3 DNA is TGTGCCAGCAGCTTAGTGACAGCCTTGAGCTCCTACGAGCAGTACTTC. Translation: CASSLVTALSSYEQYF.

In this sample, this clonotype turned up a few times. The rearrangement uses TRBV21-1 and TRBJ1-5. TRBV21-1 represents a pseudogene. The CDR3 sequence is 15 residues long. DNA for the CDR3: TGTGCCAGCAGCAAAGTGAGTGGCAGATCACAGCCCCAGCATTTT. Protein sequence: CASSKVSGRSQPQHF.

At least ten counts were recorded for this clonotype. The chain couples TRBV4-3 to TRBJ2-3, with D perhaps matching TRBD2 (6 bases). The V gene's germline CDR1 is LGHNA and CDR2 YSLEER. V was clipped by 3 bases and J by 5 bases, with 15 bases between them. The CDR3 has 15 amino acids. The CDR3: CASSHDRAGRDTQYF. As DNA, the CDR3 is TGCGCCAGCAGCCATGATAGGGCGGGAAGAGATACGCAGTATTTT.

The chain carries TRBV3-1 and TRBJ2-7, with 10 bases lining up with TRBD1. Trimming removed 3 bases from V and 7 bases from J; junction bases left unmatched: 9. The CDR3 is made up of 15 amino acids. Germline CDR1 LGHDT, CDR2 YNNKEL (reference sequence). The CDR3 loop reads CASSHLDRGLNEQYF. The CDR3, as DNA: TGTGCCAGCAGCCATCTTGACAGGGGGCTAAATGAGCAGTACTTC.

The table lists this clonotype with many counts. The rearrangement uses TRBV28 and TRBJ2-7; D unclear. Germline CDR1 and CDR2: MDHEN and SYDVKM. Trimming left V 5 bases short and J 5 bases short, with 7 bases between. This CDR3 comprises 11 residues. CDR3 nucleotide sequence: TGTGCCAGCAGTCCCCGGCACGAGCAGTACTTC. It specifies CASSPRHEQYF.

This chain connects TRBV6-2 or TRBV6-3 to TRBJ2-2, with TRBD2 matching over 8 bases. V gave up 3 bases and J gave up 4 bases; unmatched junction bases: 7. The CDR3 runs 16 residues. Germline CDR1 MNHEY, CDR2 SVGEGT. Written as DNA, the CDR3 is TGTGCCAGCAGTTATTCGGCCCGGGGGGGCACCGGGGAGCTGTTTTTT. Its protein is CASSYSARGGTGELFF.

This clonotype was detected ten times or more. The chain recombines TRBV5-8 with TRBJ2-7; D not certain. Germline loops: CDR1 SGHTS, CDR2 YDEGEE. This CDR3 has 14 amino acids. Trimming cost V 0 bases and J 13 bases, with 20 bases left between them. The CDR3 reads CASSLGDKAPIYYF. The CDR3, as DNA: TGTGCCAGCAGCTTGGGTGACAAGGCCCCAATTTACTACTTC.